These 19 T cell receptor beta chains were all obtained from the same sample, sequenced in a study of cytomegalovirus exposure and HLA in healthy donors. 60 Vbeta and 13 Jbeta primers were used in PCR. Method: immunoSEQ multiplex PCR; TCRdb's copy keeps in-frame clones and lacks some. The data show approximately 110,000 clones, roughly 82% seen once. The specimen was PBMCs. The source of these receptors is a human donor in good health.

V and J are TRBV6-6 and TRBJ2-7, with 10 bases that match TRBD2. The germline V gene has CDR1 MNHNY and CDR2 SVGAGI (reference sequence). CDR3 length: 14 amino acids. The V and J ends lost 5 bases and 1 base, in that order; junction bases with no gene match: 2. DNA of the CDR3: TGTGCCAGCAGTGCTAGCGGGGGTTCCTACGAGCAGTACTTC. Translated: CASSASGGSYEQYF.

V and J are TRBV4-1 and TRBJ2-7, with D maybe TRBD2 (6 bases). The germline V gene has CDR1 MGHRA and CDR2 YSYEKL. The CDR3 is made up of 18 amino acids. The V and J ends lost 1 base and 0 bases respectively, with 19 bases between them. CDR3 coding DNA: TGCGCCAGCAGCCAAGTGACAACCGGGGGTCCTAGCTCCTACGAGCAGTACTTC. It yields the protein CASSQVTTGGPSSYEQYF.

The CDR3: CASSLDRSGGYTF. The DNA for the CDR3 is TGTGCCAGCAGCTTGGATAGGTCGGGGGGCTACACCTTC. V usage is TRBV5-6 and J usage is TRBJ1-2, with D hard to call. Germline V CDR1 and CDR2: SGHDT, YYEEEE. Between the trimmed V and J ends, which lost 0 bases and 8 bases, there was a span of 11 bases. The CDR3 contains 13 residues.

The chain recombines TRBV20-1 with TRBJ1-1; TRBD1 is a possible D gene (6 bases). Germline V gene sequence: CDR1 DFQATT, CDR2 SNEGSKA (reference sequence). The CDR3 sequence is 11 residues long. CDR3 loop: CQGIQTNEAFF. In nucleotides, the CDR3 is TGCCAGGGGATTCAAACGAATGAAGCTTTCTTT.

J is TRBJ2-6 and V is TRBV19; TRBD2 is a possible D gene (5 bases). Germline V gene sequence: CDR1 LNHDA, CDR2 SQIVND (reference sequence). V shed 3 bases and J shed 4 bases, with 19 bases lying between them. The CDR3 runs 18 residues. CDR3 bases: TGTGCCAGTAGTATGGGCGGGCGGCGGCCTCAGGGGGCCAACGTCCTGACTTTC. Translating gives CASSMGGRRPQGANVLTF.

The chain has TRBV7-9 and TRBJ2-2; 10 bases are a match to TRBD2. The CDR3 contains 16 residues. V lost 6 bases and J lost 5; bases outside the gene matches: 9. Germline V gives CDR1 SEHNR, CDR2 FQNEAQ (reference sequence). CDR3 nucleotides: TGTGCCAGCAGGTTTAGCGGGAGGAGTAGGACCGGGGAGCTGTTTTTT. As protein: CASRFSGRSRTGELFF.

This clone appeared a few times. The rearrangement uses TRBV6-5 and TRBJ1-6; 8 bases are shared with TRBD1. CDR1 is MNHEY and CDR2 is SVGAGI in the germline V gene. The CDR3 sequence is 16 residues long. V lost 2 bases, J lost 2 bases, and 2 bases stayed unmatched. CDR3 amino acids: CASSYDRGPYNSPLHF. In DNA, the CDR3 is TGTGCCAGCAGTTACGACAGGGGACCCTATAATTCACCCCTCCACTTT.

The rearrangement links TRBV2 to TRBJ2-1; 8 bases are shared with TRBD2. Trimming at V came to 0 bases and at J to 8 bases, leaving 12 bases not matched to a gene. CDR1 and CDR2 (germline): SNHLY, FYNNEI. The CDR3 has 17 residues. This CDR3 is CASSEALTGGPRDEQFF. The CDR3 DNA sequence: TGTGCCAGCAGTGAAGCGCTGACGGGAGGGCCTCGAGATGAGCAGTTCTTC.

The gene calls are TRBV5-6 and TRBJ1-2; 9 positions match TRBD1. Trimming cost V 4 bases and J 4 bases; bases outside gene matches: 8. The CDR3 is 15 amino acids. The germline V gene encodes CDR1 SGHDT and CDR2 YYEEEE. The CDR3 reads CASSRNRGQGYGYTF. The CDR3 DNA reads TGTGCCAGCAGCAGGAACAGGGGGCAGGGCTATGGCTACACCTTC.

The V gene is TRBV5-6, the J gene TRBJ1-2; D is perhaps TRBD1 (5 bases). The germline gives CDR1 SGHDT, CDR2 YYEEEE. The ends were cut back, 1 base at V and 0 bases at J, with 13 bases in the middle. This CDR3 is 16 amino acids long. The CDR3 region has the DNA TGTGCCAGCAGCTTGTCCATGACAGCTACTAACTATGGCTACACCTTC. Protein: CASSLSMTATNYGYTF.

The chain's CDR3 is CASKGHHNSPLHF. The CDR3 DNA sequence: TGTGCCAGCAAAGGACACCATAATTCACCCCTCCACTTT. The chain is built from TRBV7-2 and TRBJ1-6, with a tentative D call TRBD1 (5 bases). The ends were cut back, 7 bases at V and 5 bases at J, with 9 bases in the middle. CDR1 and CDR2 (germline): SGHTA, FQGNSA. This CDR3 spans 13 amino acids.

The CDR3 spells CASSRGQNTDTQYF. The CDR3 DNA reads as TGCGCCAGCAGCCGTGGACAGAACACAGATACGCAGTATTTT. This chain uses TRBV5-1 with TRBJ2-3; tentative D call: TRBD1 (6 bases). The length of the CDR3 is 14 residues. Per the germline V gene, CDR1 is SGHRS and CDR2 is YFSETQ. V was trimmed by 4 bases and J by 2 bases, leaving 11 bases between them.

The rearrangement links TRBV7-2 to TRBJ2-7, with TRBD1 identical over 9 bases. The trim removed 3 bases at V and 0 bases at J, leaving 6 bases unmatched. The CDR3 length is 16 residues. Germline CDR1 reads SGHTA; CDR2 reads FQGNSA. The CDR3 coding sequence is TGTGCCAGCAGCTTCACCGGGACAGGGAACTCCTACGAGCAGTACTTC. Amino acids: CASSFTGTGNSYEQYF.

The genes are TRBV4-1 and TRBJ2-2, with a weak D call TRBD2 (6 bases). Trimming removed 1 base from V and 5 bases from J, with 17 bases in between. The CDR3 has 17 residues. Germline V lookup: CDR1 MGHRA, CDR2 YSYEKL. The CDR3 protein is CASSQGGLARETGELFF. The CDR3 DNA sequence: TGCGCCAGCAGCCAAGGGGGACTGGCCAGGGAGACCGGGGAGCTGTTTTTT.

This clone was seen a handful of times. The chain combines TRBV6-5 with TRBJ2-7; TRBD1 might be the D (6 bases). CDR1 and CDR2 (germline): MNHEY, SVGAGI. CDR3 length equals 14 residues. Between the trimmed V and J ends, which lost 2 bases and 4 bases, there was a span of 12 bases. In DNA form, the CDR3 reads TGTGCCAGCAGTTACGGGGGCGCAGGTTACGAGCAGTACTTC. Translation gives CASSYGGAGYEQYF.

The chain recombines TRBV14 with TRBJ2-5, with D unresolved. From germline, CDR1 is SGHDN and CDR2 FVKESK. V lost 4 bases to trimming and J lost 4 bases, with 13 bases between them. The CDR3 runs to 14 residues. CDR3 nucleotides: TGTGCCAGCAGCCCCGACACTTTCGGAGAGACCCAGTACTTC. Translation gives CASSPDTFGETQYF.

V usage is TRBV7-2 and J usage is TRBJ2-4, with D maybe TRBD2 (5 bases). V lost 2 bases and J lost 1, with 21 bases in between. Germline V lookup: CDR1 SGHTA, CDR2 FQGNSA. The CDR3 loop spans 19 amino acids. The CDR3 protein is CASSLREPGAFPAKNIQYF. CDR3 DNA: TGTGCCAGCAGCTTAAGGGAGCCCGGCGCCTTCCCCGCCAAAAACATTCAGTACTTC.

The rearrangement joins TRBV27 to TRBJ2-2, with 7 bases that match TRBD2. After removal of 5 bases from V and 4 bases from J, the junction contained 7 bases not matched to a gene. The CDR3 has 15 residues. The germline V gene has CDR1 MNHEY and CDR2 SMNVEV (reference sequence). The DNA for the CDR3 is TGTGCCAGCAGTCCGACGGGGGGACTCACCGGGGAGCTGTTTTTT. It encodes CASSPTGGLTGELFF.

V gene TRBV2 combines with J gene TRBJ2-5; possibly TRBD1 for D (5 bases). Per the germline V gene, CDR1 is SNHLY and CDR2 is FYNNEI. This CDR3 spans 15 amino acids. Trimming removed 6 bases from V and 7 bases from J, with 21 bases in between. The CDR3, as DNA: TGTGCCAGCAGAGTAAGAGGTGCGGACATCGGGACCCAGTACTTC. It specifies CASRVRGADIGTQYF. The whole variable domain, remainder taken from reference TRBV2 and TRBJ2-5, is EPEVTQTPSHQVTQMGQEVILRCVPISNHLYFYWYRQILGQKVEFLVSFYNNEISEKSEIFDDQFSVERPDGSNFTLKIRSTKLEDSAMYFCASRVRGADIGTQYFGPGTRLLVL.